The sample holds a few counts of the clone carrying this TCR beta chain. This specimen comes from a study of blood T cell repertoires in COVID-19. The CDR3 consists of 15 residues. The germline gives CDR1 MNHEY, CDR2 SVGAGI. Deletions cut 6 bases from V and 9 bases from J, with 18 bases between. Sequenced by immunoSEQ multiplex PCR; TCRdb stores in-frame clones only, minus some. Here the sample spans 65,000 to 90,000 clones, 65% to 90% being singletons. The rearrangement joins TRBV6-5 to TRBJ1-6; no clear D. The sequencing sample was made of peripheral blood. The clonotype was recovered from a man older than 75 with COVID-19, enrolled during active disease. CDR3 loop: CASRPDWVAGSPLHF. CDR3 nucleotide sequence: TGTGCCAGCAGACCTGACTGGGTGGCGGGTTCACCCCTCCACTTT.